The rows below give T cell receptor beta chains drawn from one sample of a study of cytotoxic CD8 clonotypes in ibrutinib-treated CLL. Measured with immunoSEQ multiplex PCR; TCRdb has only the in-frame clones, and not every one. The sample has fewer than 50,000 clones; 60% to 80% are singletons. The sequences come from PBMCs, collected after 12 months of ibrutinib treatment. These receptors all come from a human donor with chronic lymphocytic leukemia. The CDR3 runs from the conserved cysteine through the conserved F or W. The order of the fields is J gene, CDR3 length, V gene, clone size, D gene, CDR3 DNA, CDR3 protein. The D gene is left open where the match is weak. Part of the rows lack a size; the others show once, few, many or a class for expanded clones.

j_call: TRBJ1-4
cdr3_length: 14
v_call: TRBV6-1
clone_size: -
d_call: -
cdr3_nt: TGTGCCAGCATTCAAGCTGCAACTAATGAAAAACTGTTTTTT
cdr3_aa: CASIQAATNEKLFF

j_call: TRBJ1-1
cdr3_length: 12
v_call: TRBV6-5
clone_size: few
d_call: -
cdr3_nt: TGTGCCAGCAGTTCTGGGTTCACTGAAGCTTTCTTT
cdr3_aa: CASSSGFTEAFF

j_call: TRBJ2-1
cdr3_length: 13
v_call: TRBV10-3
clone_size: -
d_call: TRBD1
cdr3_nt: TGTGCCATCAGTGGGGACAGTAGGGGTGAGCAGTTCTTC
cdr3_aa: CAISGDSRGEQFF

j_call: TRBJ2-7
cdr3_length: 11
v_call: TRBV19
clone_size: -
d_call: -
cdr3_nt: TGTGCCAGTAGTAGCCACCGGGAGCAGTACTTC
cdr3_aa: CASSSHREQYF

j_call: TRBJ2-3
cdr3_length: 16
v_call: TRBV9
clone_size: -
d_call: -
cdr3_nt: TGTGCCAGCAGCGTAGGGGGCCGAGGGTGGGGAGATACGCAGTATTTT
cdr3_aa: CASSVGGRGWGDTQYF

j_call: TRBJ2-3
cdr3_length: 15
v_call: TRBV5-1
clone_size: -
d_call: -
cdr3_nt: TGCGCCAGCAGCTCGAGCGGAGCTAGCACAGATACGCAGTATTTT
cdr3_aa: CASSSSGASTDTQYF

j_call: TRBJ2-6
cdr3_length: 16
v_call: TRBV28
clone_size: -
d_call: -
cdr3_nt: TGTGCCAGCAGCCGGGGGTCCGTGGGAGGGGCCAACGTCCTGACTTTC
cdr3_aa: CASSRGSVGGANVLTF

j_call: TRBJ1-1
cdr3_length: 16
v_call: TRBV7-2
clone_size: -
d_call: TRBD1
cdr3_nt: TGTGCCAGCAGCTTATTAGGGGGCACAATCGGGACTGAAGCTTTCTTT
cdr3_aa: CASSLLGGTIGTEAFF

j_call: TRBJ2-7
cdr3_length: 16
v_call: TRBV5-1
clone_size: once
d_call: -
cdr3_nt: TGCGCCAGCAGCTTAGCTGTGCTAGATTCATCCTACGAGCAGTACTTC
cdr3_aa: CASSLAVLDSSYEQYF

j_call: TRBJ1-2
cdr3_length: 16
v_call: TRBV7-8
clone_size: few
d_call: TRBD1
cdr3_nt: TGTGCCAGCAGCTCTGCGCATCCGGGGACAGGGGGTGACTACACCTTC
cdr3_aa: CASSSAHPGTGGDYTF

j_call: TRBJ2-1
cdr3_length: 18
v_call: TRBV10-3
clone_size: -
d_call: TRBD2
cdr3_nt: TGTGCCATCAGTGAGTCGAAGGAGGCGGGAGGCTCCTACAATGAGCAGTTCTTC
cdr3_aa: CAISESKEAGGSYNEQFF

j_call: TRBJ2-7
cdr3_length: 15
v_call: TRBV19
clone_size: once
d_call: TRBD2
cdr3_nt: TGTGCCAGTAGTGAGGCGCGGGAGAGGTCCTACGAGCAGTACTTC
cdr3_aa: CASSEARERSYEQYF

j_call: TRBJ2-5
cdr3_length: 14
v_call: TRBV10-2
clone_size: -
d_call: TRBD2
cdr3_nt: TGCGCCAGCGGGACTAGCGGAGACCAAGAGACCCAGTACTTC
cdr3_aa: CASGTSGDQETQYF

j_call: TRBJ2-7
cdr3_length: 17
v_call: TRBV19
clone_size: few
d_call: TRBD1
cdr3_nt: TGTGCCAGTAGTATAGGCGACAGGGTCTCCCTCTCCTACGAGCAGTACTTC
cdr3_aa: CASSIGDRVSLSYEQYF

j_call: TRBJ2-1
cdr3_length: 14
v_call: TRBV7-9
clone_size: -
d_call: -
cdr3_nt: TGTGCCAGCAGCTTATCACTGAAAGAGGATGAGCAGTTCTTC
cdr3_aa: CASSLSLKEDEQFF

j_call: TRBJ1-2
cdr3_length: 12
v_call: TRBV16
clone_size: -
d_call: -
cdr3_nt: TGTGCCAGCAGCGGCGTTTACTATGGCTACACCTTC
cdr3_aa: CASSGVYYGYTF

j_call: TRBJ1-2
cdr3_length: 15
v_call: TRBV6-5
clone_size: -
d_call: TRBD1
cdr3_nt: TGTGCCAGCAGTTATTCGACAGGGGGCACGGATGGCTACACCTTC
cdr3_aa: CASSYSTGGTDGYTF

j_call: TRBJ2-2
cdr3_length: 13
v_call: TRBV15
clone_size: -
d_call: -
cdr3_nt: TGTGCCACCAGCAGAGAGGGGGCCGGGGAGCTGTTTTTT
cdr3_aa: CATSREGAGELFF

j_call: TRBJ1-1
cdr3_length: 13
v_call: TRBV5-4
clone_size: -
d_call: -
cdr3_nt: TGTGCCAGCAGCTCGAGACAGGCTACTGAAGCTTTCTTT
cdr3_aa: CASSSRQATEAFF

j_call: TRBJ1-5
cdr3_length: 16
v_call: TRBV27
clone_size: -
d_call: -
cdr3_nt: TGTGCCAGCAGTTCCCTAGGGGCGGGTGGCAATCAGCCCCAGCATTTT
cdr3_aa: CASSSLGAGGNQPQHF

j_call: TRBJ1-1
cdr3_length: 12
v_call: TRBV6-4
clone_size: few
d_call: -
cdr3_nt: TGTGCCAGCAGTGATTGGTTTGGGACAACTTTCTTT
cdr3_aa: CASSDWFGTTFF

j_call: TRBJ1-1
cdr3_length: 15
v_call: TRBV5-1
clone_size: few
d_call: -
cdr3_nt: TGCGCCAGCAGCTTGTTAGCAGAAACCTACACTGAAGCTTTCTTT
cdr3_aa: CASSLLAETYTEAFF

j_call: TRBJ1-5
cdr3_length: 17
v_call: TRBV5-5
clone_size: -
d_call: TRBD1
cdr3_nt: TGTGCCAGCAGCCAGTTGACTACAGGGGAGAGGGGTCAGCCCCAGCATTTT
cdr3_aa: CASSQLTTGERGQPQHF

j_call: TRBJ2-5
cdr3_length: 14
v_call: TRBV19
clone_size: -
d_call: -
cdr3_nt: TGTGCCAGTAGTGAACTAGGGGGGGACGAGACCCAGTACTTC
cdr3_aa: CASSELGGDETQYF

j_call: TRBJ2-5
cdr3_length: 12
v_call: TRBV7-6
clone_size: few
d_call: -
cdr3_nt: TGTGCCAGCAGCCCCCGCGGCGAGACCCAGTACTTC
cdr3_aa: CASSPRGETQYF

j_call: TRBJ1-2
cdr3_length: 14
v_call: TRBV7-8
clone_size: few
d_call: -
cdr3_nt: TGTGCCAGCAGCTTAGACGACTGGAACTATGGCTACACCTTC
cdr3_aa: CASSLDDWNYGYTF